A selection of T cell receptor beta chains follows, all from one sample in a study of blood T cell repertoires in COVID-19. Using immunoSEQ multiplex PCR, the repertoire was profiled, and TCRdb retains in-frame clones only, with some absent. The data contain about 260,000 clones, about 90% of them singletons. The specimen sequenced was peripheral blood. The receptors here all came from a woman in her 40s who had recovered from COVID-19. The CDR3 runs from the conserved cysteine through the conserved F or W. Each record gives: D gene, clone size, J gene, V gene, CDR3 DNA, CDR3 protein. D genes are given only for firm matches. Size is stated for part of the rows, as once, few or many counts, or as a class when the clone is expanded.

D gene: NA
clone size: NA
J gene: TRBJ2-2
V gene: TRBV6-5
CDR3 DNA: TGTGCCAGCAGGTTCTTAGTGGACACCGGGGAGCTGTTTTTT
CDR3 protein: CASRFLVDTGELFF

D gene: NA
clone size: NA
J gene: TRBJ2-7
V gene: TRBV30
CDR3 DNA: TGTGCCTGGACTCCCGCGGGGCCGCACGAGCAGTACTTC
CDR3 protein: CAWTPAGPHEQYF

D gene: NA
clone size: NA
J gene: TRBJ2-6
V gene: TRBV9
CDR3 DNA: TGTGCCAGCAGCCCAGGGCGTGGGGCCAACGTCCTGACTTTC
CDR3 protein: CASSPGRGANVLTF

D gene: TRBD2
clone size: NA
J gene: TRBJ2-3
V gene: TRBV11-2
CDR3 DNA: TGTGCCAGCAGCCACTGGACTAGCGGGGGGAGAGATACGCAGTATTTT
CDR3 protein: CASSHWTSGGRDTQYF

D gene: TRBD1
clone size: once
J gene: TRBJ1-1
V gene: TRBV6-1
CDR3 DNA: TGTGCCAGCAGTAAAGACAGGGAGTCCGTGAACACTGAAGCTTTCTTT
CDR3 protein: CASSKDRESVNTEAFF

D gene: NA
clone size: few
J gene: TRBJ1-2
V gene: TRBV6-5
CDR3 DNA: TGTGCCAGCAGCGGCGGAGGGACCGGCTGGGATGGCTACACCTTC
CDR3 protein: CASSGGGTGWDGYTF

D gene: NA
clone size: once
J gene: TRBJ2-3
V gene: TRBV25-1
CDR3 DNA: TGTGCCAGCGGGGCGCCAGGCACGGGTACGCAGTATTTT
CDR3 protein: CASGAPGTGTQYF

D gene: NA
clone size: NA
J gene: TRBJ1-2
V gene: TRBV4-3
CDR3 DNA: TGCGCCAGCAGCCAAGTAAACGGTCGTGGCTACACCTTC
CDR3 protein: CASSQVNGRGYTF

D gene: NA
clone size: NA
J gene: TRBJ2-4
V gene: TRBV11-2
CDR3 DNA: TGTGCCAGCAGCCCCGGGGGAAACATTCAGTACTTC
CDR3 protein: CASSPGGNIQYF

D gene: NA
clone size: NA
J gene: TRBJ1-1
V gene: TRBV30
CDR3 DNA: TGTGCCTTATACCAGGCAACCACTGAAGCTTTCTTT
CDR3 protein: CALYQATTEAFF

D gene: NA
clone size: NA
J gene: TRBJ1-4
V gene: TRBV7-2
CDR3 DNA: TGTGCCAGCAGCCTAGACAGGACTAATGAAAAACTGTTTTTT
CDR3 protein: CASSLDRTNEKLFF